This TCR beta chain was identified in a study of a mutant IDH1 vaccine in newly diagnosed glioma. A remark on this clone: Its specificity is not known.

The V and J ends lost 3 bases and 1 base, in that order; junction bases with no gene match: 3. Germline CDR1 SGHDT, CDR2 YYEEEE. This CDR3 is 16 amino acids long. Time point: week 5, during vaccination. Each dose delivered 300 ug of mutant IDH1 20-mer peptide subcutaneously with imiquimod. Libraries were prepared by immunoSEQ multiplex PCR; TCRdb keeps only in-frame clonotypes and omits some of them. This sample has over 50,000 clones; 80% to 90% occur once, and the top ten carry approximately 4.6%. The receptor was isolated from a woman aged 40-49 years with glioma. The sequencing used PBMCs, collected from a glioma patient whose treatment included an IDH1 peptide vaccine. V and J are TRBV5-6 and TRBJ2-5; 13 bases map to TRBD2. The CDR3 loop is CASSYGTSGAQETQYF. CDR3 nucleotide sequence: TGTGCCAGCAGCTACGGGACTAGCGGGGCCCAAGAGACCCAGTACTTC.